The next 8 T cell receptor beta chains were all read from a single sample in a study of T-cell memory formation after mild COVID-19 (dated by TCRdb to 2020 to 2023). The method was 5' RACE. TCRdb names Illumina NovaSeq 6000 as the instrument used. In TCRdb, the public reads were trimmed at Q25 with fastp and aligned with MiXCR, with productive beta chains retained. CDR3 protein sequences are deduplicated, and each keeps its most common genes and DNA. The sample records more than 250,000 distinct CDR3 sequences, roughly 17% of which are singletons. The ten largest clonotypes hold around 21% of the sample. The sample comprised PBMCs or a T cell subset sorted from them (not recorded which). All receptors come from a man aged 18 to 35 who had mild COVID-19 (a few samples of this study predate the infection). The sample titles of this study are shuffled in the database, so cell type and time point are left out; the donor was told from shared clones.

This clonotype was counted a few times. The CDR3 loop is CASSKNRGTGELFF. The CDR3 DNA is TGCGCCAGCAGCAAGAACAGGGGAACCGGGGAGCTGTTTTTT. The V and J genes are TRBV5-1 and TRBJ2-2; 7 bases align to TRBD1. The V and J ends lost 4 bases and 5 bases, in that order; junction bases with no gene match: 5. Germline V lookup: CDR1 SGHRS, CDR2 YFSETQ. The CDR3 has 14 amino acids.

The V gene is TRBV5-4, the J gene TRBJ2-3, with 11 bases matching TRBD2. V lost 3 bases and J lost 6; bases outside the gene matches: 3. The CDR3 has 14 amino acids. Germline loops: CDR1 SGHNT, CDR2 YYREEE (reference sequence). As DNA, the CDR3 is TGTGCCAGCAGCTCGACTAGCGGGGATGATACGCAGTATTTT. Translation gives CASSSTSGDDTQYF.

The chain couples TRBV6-5 to TRBJ2-4; D is unresolved. This CDR3 is 17 amino acids long. Between the trimmed V and J ends, which lost 0 bases and 0 bases, there was a span of 12 bases. The germline CDR1 and CDR2 sequences are MNHEY and SVGAGI. The CDR3 region has the DNA TGTGCCAGCAGTTACTCACGGGCCGGTTTAGCCAAAAACATTCAGTACTTC. Translating gives CASSYSRAGLAKNIQYF.

In its sample, this clonotype was seen a few times. The CDR3 is CASSLETANSPLHF. DNA of the CDR3: TGCGCCAGCAGCTTGGAAACCGCTAATTCACCCCTCCACTTT. This chain joins TRBV5-1 and TRBJ1-6; D is undetermined. The germline V and J ends were trimmed by 0 bases and 6 bases, with 7 bases remaining between them. This CDR3 has 14 amino acids. CDR1 and CDR2 from the germline V gene are SGHRS and YFSETQ.

The chain combines TRBV7-2 with TRBJ2-5; D is unclear. Germline lookup yields CDR1 SGHTA and CDR2 FQGNSA. This CDR3 is built from 14 residues. Deletions cut 4 bases from V and 3 bases from J, with 12 bases between. The CDR3: CASSSVWSEETQYF. For the CDR3, the DNA is TGTGCCAGCAGCTCCGTTTGGAGCGAAGAGACCCAGTACTTC.

This clonotype was detected a few times. The V call is TRBV20-1, the J call TRBJ1-5, with D tentatively TRBD1 (5 bases). The germline V and J ends were trimmed by 3 bases and 3 bases, with 12 bases remaining between them. The CDR3 has 14 amino acids. Looked up from germline, CDR1 is DFQATT and CDR2 is SNEGSKA (reference sequence). CDR3 nucleotides: TGCAGTGCTAGCGGTGGAGGGGACAATCAGCCCCAGCATTTT. As protein: CSASGGGDNQPQHF.

This clonotype appeared a few times. This chain uses TRBV12-3 or TRBV12-4 with TRBJ2-2; the D gene is possibly TRBD1 (5 bases). V lost 8 bases, J lost 2 bases, and 12 bases lay in between. The CDR3 loop spans 14 amino acids. Here the CDR3 DNA reads TGTGCCAGCGGTAGGGGTATTAACACCGGGGAGCTGTTTTTT. This codes for CASGRGINTGELFF.

The rearrangement uses TRBV27 and TRBJ1-2; possible D gene TRBD1, 5 bases. Trimming left V 4 bases short and J 1 base short, with 7 bases between. Germline CDR1 reads MNHEY; CDR2 reads SMNVEV (reference sequence). The CDR3 consists of 13 residues. As DNA, the CDR3 is TGTGCCAGCAGTTCTGGGGGTAACTATGGCTACACCTTC. Its translation is CASSSGGNYGYTF.